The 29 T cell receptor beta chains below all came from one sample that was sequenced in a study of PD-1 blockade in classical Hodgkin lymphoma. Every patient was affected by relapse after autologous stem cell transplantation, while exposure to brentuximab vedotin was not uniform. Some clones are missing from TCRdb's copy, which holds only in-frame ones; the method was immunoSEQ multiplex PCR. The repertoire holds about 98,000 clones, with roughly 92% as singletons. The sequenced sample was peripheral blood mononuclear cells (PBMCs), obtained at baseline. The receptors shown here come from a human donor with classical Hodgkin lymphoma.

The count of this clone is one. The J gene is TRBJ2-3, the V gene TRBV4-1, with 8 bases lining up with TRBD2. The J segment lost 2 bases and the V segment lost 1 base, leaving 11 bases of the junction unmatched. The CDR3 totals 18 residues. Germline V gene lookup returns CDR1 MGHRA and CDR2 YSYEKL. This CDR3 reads CASSQGILAGINTDTQYF. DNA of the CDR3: TGCGCCAGCAGCCAAGGAATTTTAGCGGGGATTAACACAGATACGCAGTATTTT.

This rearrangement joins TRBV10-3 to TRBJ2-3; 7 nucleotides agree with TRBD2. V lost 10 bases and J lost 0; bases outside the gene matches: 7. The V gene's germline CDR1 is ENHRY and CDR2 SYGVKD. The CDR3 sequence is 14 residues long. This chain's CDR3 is CATKRGLSTDTQYF. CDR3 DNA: TGTGCCACCAAGCGGGGCCTTAGCACAGATACGCAGTATTTT.

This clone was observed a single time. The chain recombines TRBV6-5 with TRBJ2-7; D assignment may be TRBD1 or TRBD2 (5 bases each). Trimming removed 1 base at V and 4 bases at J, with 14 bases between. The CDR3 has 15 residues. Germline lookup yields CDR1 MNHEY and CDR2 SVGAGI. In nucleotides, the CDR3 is TGTGCCAGCAGTTACTGGGGCCAGGGAGAGTACGAGCAGTACTTC. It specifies CASSYWGQGEYEQYF.

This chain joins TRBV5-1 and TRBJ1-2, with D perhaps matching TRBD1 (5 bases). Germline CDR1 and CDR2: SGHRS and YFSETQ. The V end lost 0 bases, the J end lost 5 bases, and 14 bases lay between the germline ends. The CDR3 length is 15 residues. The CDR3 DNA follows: TGCGCCAGCAGCTTGGTAGGCGCCCGGGGGTATGGCTACACCTTC. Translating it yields CASSLVGARGYGYTF. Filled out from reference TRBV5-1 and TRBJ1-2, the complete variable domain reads KAGVTQTPRYLIKTRGQQVTLSCSPISGHRSVSWYQQTPGQGLQFLFEYFSETQRNKGNFPGRFSGRQFSNSRSEMNVSTLELGDSALYLCASSLVGARGYGYTFGSGTRLTVV.

The CDR3 sequence: CASTRQAFGYTF. For the CDR3, the DNA is TGTGCCAGCACTAGACAGGCCTTCGGCTACACCTTC. V and J are TRBV6-1 and TRBJ1-2; the D gene is possibly TRBD1 (6 bases). This CDR3 has 12 amino acids. The V and J ends lost 7 bases and 8 bases respectively, with 14 bases between them. Germline V gene data show CDR1 as MNHNS and CDR2 as SASEGT.

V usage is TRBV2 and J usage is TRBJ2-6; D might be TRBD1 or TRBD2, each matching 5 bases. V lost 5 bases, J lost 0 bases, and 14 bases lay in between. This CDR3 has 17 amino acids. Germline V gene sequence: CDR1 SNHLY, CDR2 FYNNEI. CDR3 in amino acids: CASSNRLGVSGANVLTF. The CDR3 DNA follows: TGTGCCAGCAGTAACCGCCTGGGGGTCTCTGGGGCCAACGTCCTGACTTTC.

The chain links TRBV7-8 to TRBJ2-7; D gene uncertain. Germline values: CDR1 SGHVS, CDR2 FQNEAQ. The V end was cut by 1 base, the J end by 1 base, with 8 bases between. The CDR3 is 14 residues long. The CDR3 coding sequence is TGTGCCAGCAGCTTAGGTACGGGTTCCTACGAGCAGTACTTC. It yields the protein CASSLGTGSYEQYF. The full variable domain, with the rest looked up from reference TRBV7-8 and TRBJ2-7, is GAGVSQSPRYKVAKRGQDVALRCDPISGHVSLFWYQQALGQGPEFLTYFQNEAQLDKSGLPSDRFFAERPEGSVSTLKIQRTQQEDSAVYLCASSLGTGSYEQYFGPGTRLTVT.

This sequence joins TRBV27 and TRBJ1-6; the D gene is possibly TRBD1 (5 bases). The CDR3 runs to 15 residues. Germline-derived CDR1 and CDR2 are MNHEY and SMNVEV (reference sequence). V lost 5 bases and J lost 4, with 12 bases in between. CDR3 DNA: TGTGCCAGCAGTAAATTCCAGGGATATAATTCACCCCTCCACTTT. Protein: CASSKFQGYNSPLHF.

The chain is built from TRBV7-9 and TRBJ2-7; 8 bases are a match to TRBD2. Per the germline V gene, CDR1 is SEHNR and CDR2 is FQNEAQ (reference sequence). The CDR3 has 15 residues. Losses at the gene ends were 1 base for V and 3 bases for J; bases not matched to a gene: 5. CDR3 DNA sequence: TGTGCCAGCAGCTTAGGGACTAGCCGGAACTACGAGCAGTACTTC. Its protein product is CASSLGTSRNYEQYF.

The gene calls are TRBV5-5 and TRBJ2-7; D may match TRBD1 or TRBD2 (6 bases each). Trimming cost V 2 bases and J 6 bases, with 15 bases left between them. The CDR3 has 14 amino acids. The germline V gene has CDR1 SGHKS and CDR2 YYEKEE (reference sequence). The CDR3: CASSFDPGAGEQYF. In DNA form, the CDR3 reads TGTGCCAGCAGCTTCGATCCGGGGGCGGGCGAGCAGTACTTC.

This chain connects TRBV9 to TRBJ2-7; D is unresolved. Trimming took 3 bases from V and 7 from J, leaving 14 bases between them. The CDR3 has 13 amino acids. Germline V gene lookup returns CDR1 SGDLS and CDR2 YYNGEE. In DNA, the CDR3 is TGTGCCAGCAGCGCCGATCAGGTGGGAGAGCAGTACTTC. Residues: CASSADQVGEQYF.

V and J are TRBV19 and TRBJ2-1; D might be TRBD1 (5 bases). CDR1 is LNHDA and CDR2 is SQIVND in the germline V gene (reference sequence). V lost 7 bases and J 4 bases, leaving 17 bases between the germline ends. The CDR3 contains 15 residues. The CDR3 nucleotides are TGTGCCAGTACCCTTGGGGCCCAAAGGTACAATGAGCAGTTCTTC. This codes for CASTLGAQRYNEQFF.

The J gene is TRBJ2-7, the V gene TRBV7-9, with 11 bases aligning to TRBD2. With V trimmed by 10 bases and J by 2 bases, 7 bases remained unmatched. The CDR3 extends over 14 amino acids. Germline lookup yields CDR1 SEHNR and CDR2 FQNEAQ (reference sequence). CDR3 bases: TGTGCCACCACAATAGCGGGAGGGGCCTACGAGCAGTACTTC. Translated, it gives CATTIAGGAYEQYF.

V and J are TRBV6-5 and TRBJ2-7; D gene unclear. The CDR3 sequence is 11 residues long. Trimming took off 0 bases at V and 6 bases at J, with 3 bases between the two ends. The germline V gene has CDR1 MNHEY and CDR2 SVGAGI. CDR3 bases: TGTGCCAGCAGTTACTCTGGCGAGCAGTACTTC. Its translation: CASSYSGEQYF.

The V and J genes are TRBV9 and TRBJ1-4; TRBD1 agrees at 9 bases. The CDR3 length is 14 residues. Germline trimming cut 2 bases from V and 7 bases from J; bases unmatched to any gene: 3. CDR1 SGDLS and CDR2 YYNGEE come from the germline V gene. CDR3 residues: CASSVDRGGEKLFF. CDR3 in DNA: TGTGCCAGCAGCGTCGACAGGGGGGGTGAAAAACTGTTTTTT.

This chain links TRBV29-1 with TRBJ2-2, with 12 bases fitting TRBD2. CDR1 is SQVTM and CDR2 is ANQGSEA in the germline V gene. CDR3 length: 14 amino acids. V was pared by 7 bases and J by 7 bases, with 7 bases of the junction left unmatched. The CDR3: CSARLAGVLGELFF. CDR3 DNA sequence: TGCAGCGCAAGACTAGCGGGAGTGCTCGGGGAGCTGTTTTTT.

The CDR3 DNA follows: TGTGCCAGCAGTTACCCGACCGGGACAACCGGGGAGCTGTTTTTT. Translation gives CASSYPTGTTGELFF. The gene calls are TRBV6-6 and TRBJ2-2; possible D gene TRBD1, 6 bases. CDR3 size: 15 residues. Trimming left V 2 bases short and J 5 bases short, with 12 bases between. Germline CDR1 reads MNHNY; CDR2 reads SVGAGI (reference sequence).

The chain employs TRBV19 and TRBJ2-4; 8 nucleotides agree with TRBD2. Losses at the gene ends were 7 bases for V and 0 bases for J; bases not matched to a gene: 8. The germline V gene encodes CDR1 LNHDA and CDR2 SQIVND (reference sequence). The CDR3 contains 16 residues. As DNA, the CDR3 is TGTGCCAGTACCCACCATCTAGCGGGAGCCAAAAACATTCAGTACTTC. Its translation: CASTHHLAGAKNIQYF. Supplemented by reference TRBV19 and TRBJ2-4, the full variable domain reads DGGITQSPKYLFRKEGQNVTLSCEQNLNHDAMYWYRQDPGQGLRLIYYSQIVNDFQKGDIAEGYSVSREKKESFPLTVTSAQKNPTAFYLCASTHHLAGAKNIQYFGAGTRLSVL.

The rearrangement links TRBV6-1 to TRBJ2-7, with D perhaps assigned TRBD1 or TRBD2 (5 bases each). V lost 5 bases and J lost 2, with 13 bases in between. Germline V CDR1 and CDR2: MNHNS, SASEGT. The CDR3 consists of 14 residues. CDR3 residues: CASSFRDGAYEQYF. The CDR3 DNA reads TGTGCCAGCAGTTTCCGGGACGGAGCCTACGAGCAGTACTTC.

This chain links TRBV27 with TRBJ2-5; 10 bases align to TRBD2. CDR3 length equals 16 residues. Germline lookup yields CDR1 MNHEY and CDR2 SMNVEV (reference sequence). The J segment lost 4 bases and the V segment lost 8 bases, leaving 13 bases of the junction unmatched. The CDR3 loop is CASPVQAGGGLETQYF. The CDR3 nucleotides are TGTGCCAGCCCAGTTCAAGCGGGAGGGGGTTTAGAGACCCAGTACTTC.

The CDR3 DNA sequence: TGTGCCAGCAGCCCTAGGGGGAGATCCAACTATGGCTACACCTTC. Protein: CASSPRGRSNYGYTF. The rearrangement uses TRBV7-9 and TRBJ1-2, with D perhaps TRBD1 (6 bases). The germline CDR1 and CDR2 sequences are SEHNR and FQNEAQ (reference sequence). The CDR3 has 15 amino acids. The V and J ends lost 5 bases and 2 bases respectively, with 15 bases between them.

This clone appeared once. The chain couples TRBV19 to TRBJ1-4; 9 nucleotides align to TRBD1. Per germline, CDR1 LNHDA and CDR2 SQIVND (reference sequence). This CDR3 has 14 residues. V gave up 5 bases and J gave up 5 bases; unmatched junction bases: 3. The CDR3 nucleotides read TGTGCCAGTAGTGTGGGACAGGGAAATGAAAAACTGTTTTTT. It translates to CASSVGQGNEKLFF.

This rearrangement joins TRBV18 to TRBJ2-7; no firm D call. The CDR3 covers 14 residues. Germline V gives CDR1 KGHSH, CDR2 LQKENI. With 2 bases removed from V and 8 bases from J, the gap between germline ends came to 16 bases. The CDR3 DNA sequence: TGTGCCAGCTCACCAGATACGGGTCCCCAGAAGCAGTACTTC. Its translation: CASSPDTGPQKQYF.

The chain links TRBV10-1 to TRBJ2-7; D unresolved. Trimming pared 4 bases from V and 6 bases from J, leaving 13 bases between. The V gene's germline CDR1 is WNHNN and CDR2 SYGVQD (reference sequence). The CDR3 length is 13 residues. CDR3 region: CASSGRGVSEQYF. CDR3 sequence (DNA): TGCGCCAGCAGTGGGAGAGGAGTCTCCGAGCAGTACTTC.

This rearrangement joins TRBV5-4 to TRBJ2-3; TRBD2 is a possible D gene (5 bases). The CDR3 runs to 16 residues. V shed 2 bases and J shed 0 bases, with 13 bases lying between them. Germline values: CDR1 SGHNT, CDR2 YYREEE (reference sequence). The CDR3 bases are TGTGCCAGCAGCTTAGGCGGACTGAGTAGCACAGATACGCAGTATTTT. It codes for CASSLGGLSSTDTQYF.

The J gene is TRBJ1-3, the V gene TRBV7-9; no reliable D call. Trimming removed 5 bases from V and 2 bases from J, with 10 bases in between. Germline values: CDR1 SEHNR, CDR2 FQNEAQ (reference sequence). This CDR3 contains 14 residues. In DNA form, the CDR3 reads TGTGCCAGCAGCCTCCGGGATCCTGGAAACACCATATATTTT. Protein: CASSLRDPGNTIYF.

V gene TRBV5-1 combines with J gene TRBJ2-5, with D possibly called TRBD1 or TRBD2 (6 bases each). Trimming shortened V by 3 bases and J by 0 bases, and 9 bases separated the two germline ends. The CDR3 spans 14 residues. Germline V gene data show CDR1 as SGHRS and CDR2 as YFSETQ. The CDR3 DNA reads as TGCGCCAGCAGCTGGAGGGACAACCAAGAGACCCAGTACTTC. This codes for CASSWRDNQETQYF.

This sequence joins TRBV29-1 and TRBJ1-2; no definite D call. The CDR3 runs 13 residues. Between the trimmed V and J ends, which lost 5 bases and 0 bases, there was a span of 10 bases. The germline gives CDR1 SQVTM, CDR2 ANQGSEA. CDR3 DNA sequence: TGCAGCGTTCGAAAAACCGCTAACTATGGCTACACCTTC. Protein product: CSVRKTANYGYTF.

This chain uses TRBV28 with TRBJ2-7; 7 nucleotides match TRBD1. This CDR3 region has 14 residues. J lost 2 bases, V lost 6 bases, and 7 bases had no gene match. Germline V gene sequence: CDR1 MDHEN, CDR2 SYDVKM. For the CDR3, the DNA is TGTGCCAGCAGGGGGGACAGCCGTCCCTACGAGCAGTACTTC. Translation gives CASRGDSRPYEQYF.